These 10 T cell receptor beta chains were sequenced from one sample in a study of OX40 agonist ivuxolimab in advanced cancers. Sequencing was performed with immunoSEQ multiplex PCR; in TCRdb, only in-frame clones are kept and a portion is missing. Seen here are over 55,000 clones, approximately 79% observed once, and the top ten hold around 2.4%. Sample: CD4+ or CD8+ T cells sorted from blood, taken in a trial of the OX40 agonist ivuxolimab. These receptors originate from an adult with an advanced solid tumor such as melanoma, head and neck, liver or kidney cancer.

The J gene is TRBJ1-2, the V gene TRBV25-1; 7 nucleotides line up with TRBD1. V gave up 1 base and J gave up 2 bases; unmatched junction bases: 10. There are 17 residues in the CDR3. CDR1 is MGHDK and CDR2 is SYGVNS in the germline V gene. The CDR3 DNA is TGTGCCAGCAGTGAATGGGGTTTTAGGGGGCAGAACTATGGCTACACCTTC. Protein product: CASSEWGFRGQNYGYTF.

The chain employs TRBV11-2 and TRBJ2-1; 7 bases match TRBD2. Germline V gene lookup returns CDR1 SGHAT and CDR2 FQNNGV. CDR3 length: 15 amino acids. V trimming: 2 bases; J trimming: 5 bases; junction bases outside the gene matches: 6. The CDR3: CASSLWGRGNNEQFF. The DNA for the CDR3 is TGTGCCAGCAGCTTATGGGGGAGGGGAAACAATGAGCAGTTCTTC.

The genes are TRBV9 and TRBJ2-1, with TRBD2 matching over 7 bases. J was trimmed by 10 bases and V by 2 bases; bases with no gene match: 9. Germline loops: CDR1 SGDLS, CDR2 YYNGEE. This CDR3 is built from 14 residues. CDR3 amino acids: CASSVRASREEQFF. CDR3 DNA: TGTGCCAGCAGCGTCCGGGCTTCGCGGGAGGAGCAGTTCTTC.

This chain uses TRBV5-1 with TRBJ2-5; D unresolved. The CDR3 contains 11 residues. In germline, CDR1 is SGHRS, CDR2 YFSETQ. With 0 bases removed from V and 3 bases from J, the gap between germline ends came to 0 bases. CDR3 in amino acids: CASSLEETQYF. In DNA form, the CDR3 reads TGCGCCAGCAGCTTGGAAGAGACCCAGTACTTC.

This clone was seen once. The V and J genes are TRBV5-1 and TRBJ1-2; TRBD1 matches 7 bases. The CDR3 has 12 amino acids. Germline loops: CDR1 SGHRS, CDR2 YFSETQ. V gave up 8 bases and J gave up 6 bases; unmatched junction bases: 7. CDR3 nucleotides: TGCGCCAGTCGCCAGACAGGGAATGGCTACACCTTC. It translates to CASRQTGNGYTF.

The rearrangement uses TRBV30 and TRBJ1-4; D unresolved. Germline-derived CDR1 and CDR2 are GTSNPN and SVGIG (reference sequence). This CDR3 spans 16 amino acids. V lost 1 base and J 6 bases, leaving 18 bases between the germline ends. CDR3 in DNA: TGTGCCTGGAGTGGACCGATGAGGAGTTACCATGAAAAACTGTTTTTT. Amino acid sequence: CAWSGPMRSYHEKLFF.

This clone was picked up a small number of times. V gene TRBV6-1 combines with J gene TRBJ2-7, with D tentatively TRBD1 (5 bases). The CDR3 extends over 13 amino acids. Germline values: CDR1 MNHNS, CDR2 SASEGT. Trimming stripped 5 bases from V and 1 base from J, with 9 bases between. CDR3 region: CASSRQISYEQYF. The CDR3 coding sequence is TGTGCCAGCAGTCGACAGATTTCCTACGAGCAGTACTTC.

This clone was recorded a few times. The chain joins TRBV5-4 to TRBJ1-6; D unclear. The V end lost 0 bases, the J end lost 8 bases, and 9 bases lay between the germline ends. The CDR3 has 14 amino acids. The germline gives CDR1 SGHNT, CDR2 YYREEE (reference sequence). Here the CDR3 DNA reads TGTGCCAGCAGCTTGGGTGGGTCCTATTCACCCCTCCACTTT. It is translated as CASSLGGSYSPLHF.

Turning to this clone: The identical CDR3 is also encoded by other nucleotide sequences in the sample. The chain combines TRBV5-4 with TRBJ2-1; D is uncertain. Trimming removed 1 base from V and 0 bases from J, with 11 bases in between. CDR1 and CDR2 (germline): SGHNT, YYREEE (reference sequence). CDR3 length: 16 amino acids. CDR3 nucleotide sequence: TGTGCCAGCAGCTTGTCGCGGAGTAGCTCCTACAATGAGCAGTTCTTC. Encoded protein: CASSLSRSSSYNEQFF.

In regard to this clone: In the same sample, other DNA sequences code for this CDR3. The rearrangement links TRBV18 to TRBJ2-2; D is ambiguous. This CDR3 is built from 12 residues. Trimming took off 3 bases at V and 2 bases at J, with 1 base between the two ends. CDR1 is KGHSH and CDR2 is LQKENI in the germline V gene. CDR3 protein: CASSPNTGELFF. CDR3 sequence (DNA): TGTGCCAGCTCACCCAACACCGGGGAGCTGTTTTTT.